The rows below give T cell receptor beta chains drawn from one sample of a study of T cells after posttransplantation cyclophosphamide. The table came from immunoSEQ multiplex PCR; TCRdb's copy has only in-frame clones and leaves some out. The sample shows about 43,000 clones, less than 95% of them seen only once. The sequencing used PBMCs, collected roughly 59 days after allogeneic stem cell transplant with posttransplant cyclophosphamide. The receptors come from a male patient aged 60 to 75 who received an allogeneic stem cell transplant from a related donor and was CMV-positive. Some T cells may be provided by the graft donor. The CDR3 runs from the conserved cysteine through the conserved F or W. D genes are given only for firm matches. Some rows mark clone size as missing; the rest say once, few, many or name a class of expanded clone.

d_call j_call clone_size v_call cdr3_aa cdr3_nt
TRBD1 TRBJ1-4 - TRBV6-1 CAILSQGTAKLFF TGTGCCATCCTATCACAGGGGACGGCAAAACTGTTTTTT
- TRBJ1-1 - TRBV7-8 CASSPKVGGDNTEAFF TGTGCCAGCAGCCCGAAAGTAGGGGGGGATAACACTGAAGCTTTCTTT
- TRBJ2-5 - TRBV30 CAWNDYGRPEYF TGTGCCTGGAACGATTATGGGAGGCCCGAGTACTTC
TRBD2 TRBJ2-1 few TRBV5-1 CASSYSGGSSNEQFF TGCGCCAGCAGCTATAGCGGGGGCAGTTCCAATGAGCAGTTCTTC
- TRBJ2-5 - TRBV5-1 CASSPQVGVETQYF TGCGCCAGCAGCCCCCAGGTAGGGGTCGAGACCCAGTACTTC
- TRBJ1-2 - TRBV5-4 CASSLAELSGSDYGYTF TGTGCCAGCAGCTTGGCCGAATTATCGGGATCGGACTATGGCTACACCTTC
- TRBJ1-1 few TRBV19 CASSTRVLNTEAFF TGTGCCAGTAGTACCAGGGTCTTGAACACTGAAGCTTTCTTT
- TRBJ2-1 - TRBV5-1 CASSLEGVVSYNEQFF TGCGCCAGCAGCTTGGAGGGGGTAGTATCCTACAATGAGCAGTTCTTC
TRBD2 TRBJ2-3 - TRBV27 CASSPSGGTDTQYF TGTGCCAGCAGTCCTAGCGGGGGCACAGATACGCAGTATTTT
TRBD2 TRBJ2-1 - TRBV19 CASSISGGDVNEQFF TGTGCCAGTAGCATAAGCGGGGGGGATGTTAATGAGCAGTTCTTC
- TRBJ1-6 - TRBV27 CASSRDTYNSPLHF TGTGCCAGCTCCAGGGACACCTATAATTCACCCCTCCACTTT
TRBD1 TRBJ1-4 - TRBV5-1 CASSWGTGGVANEKLFF TGCGCCAGCAGCTGGGGGACAGGGGGCGTCGCTAATGAAAAACTGTTTTTT
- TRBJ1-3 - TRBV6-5 CASSLGALSGNTIYF TGTGCCAGCAGCCTAGGGGCCCTCTCTGGAAACACCATATATTTT
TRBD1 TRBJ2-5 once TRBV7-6 CASSLWDRYFLVEETQYF TGTGCCAGCAGCTTATGGGACAGGTACTTTTTGGTGGAAGAGACCCAGTACTTC
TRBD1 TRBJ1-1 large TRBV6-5 CASSRTGGAGVAFF TGTGCCAGCAGTCGGACAGGGGGCGCGGGGGTTGCTTTCTTT
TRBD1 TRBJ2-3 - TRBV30 CAWSVTGFANTDTQYF TGTGCCTGGAGTGTGACAGGGTTCGCAAACACAGATACGCAGTATTTT
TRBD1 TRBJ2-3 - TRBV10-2 CAGKTGGHTDTQYF TGCGCCGGGAAGACAGGGGGCCACACAGATACGCAGTATTTT
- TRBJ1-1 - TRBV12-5 CASGSDSQNTEAFF TGTGCTAGTGGGTCGGACAGCCAGAACACTGAAGCTTTCTTT
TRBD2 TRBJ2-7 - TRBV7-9 CASSLWAGGGYEQYF TGTGCCAGCAGCTTATGGGCGGGGGGCGGTTACGAGCAGTACTTC
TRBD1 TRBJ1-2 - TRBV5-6 CASSWQTGQLYGYTF TGTGCCAGCAGCTGGCAGACAGGGCAGCTCTATGGCTACACCTTC